The sequence of this TCR beta chain was determined in a study of cytomegalovirus exposure and HLA in healthy donors. At the level of the study: Some 180 million T cells yielded more than 90 million unique TCR beta sequences in earlier analysis. Study results and caveats: An analysis done earlier found most TCR beta V segments productive about 87% or about 30% of the time.

The primer mix had 60 Vbeta and 13 Jbeta primers. Per the study methods: A later analysis counted 70 million to 85 million unique TCR beta chains, some 11 million shared. Libraries were prepared by immunoSEQ multiplex PCR; TCRdb keeps only in-frame clonotypes and omits some of them. V and J calls plus clone size are reproduced from that table; the DNA served to infer D and trimming. The repertoire has 140,000 or so clones, approximately 72% of them found once; the top ten carry 6.5%. Concerning this clone: Its cognate antigen is unknown.

The material sequenced was PBMCs. The TCR was taken from a woman aged 55-70 years in good health and CMV-seronegative.

This CDR3 reads CASSPSRRTTSYTDTQYF. DNA for the CDR3: TGCGCCAGCAGCCCCTCTAGGAGGACTACCTCTTACACAGATACGCAGTATTTT. The chain couples TRBV4-3 to TRBJ2-3; D possibly corresponds to TRBD2 (6 bases). Germline CDR1 and CDR2: LGHNA and YSLEER. The CDR3 has 18 amino acids. The V gene lost 4 bases and the J gene lost 2 bases, with 22 bases spanning the gap.